This TCR beta chain was recorded in a study of blood T cell repertoires in COVID-19. Study in general: Researchers got acute and convalescent COVID-19 samples from the United States, Italy and Spain. PBMCs, B-cell-depleted T cells, or T cells were the source of the cDNA or gDNA that made up the material.

V shed 1 base and J 3 bases; nucleotides not matched to a gene: 4. The V gene's germline CDR1 is SGHDT and CDR2 YYEEEE. This CDR3 contains 15 residues. This clone was picked up one time. The identical CDR3 is also encoded by other nucleotide sequences in the sample. Seattle patients were enrolled during active infection and followed longitudinally. As processed by the authors: Estimation of nucleated cell counts was performed using reference gene primer amplification. Assay: immunoSEQ multiplex PCR; the TCRdb copy retains only in-frame clones and omits some. Clone size and V and J calls were adopted from that table, with D and trimming inferred from the DNA. The data hold about 270,000 clones, with roughly 84% observed a single time.

This receptor was identified in a human donor with COVID-19, enrolled during active disease. The donor label of this sample is uncertain. Input material: peripheral blood. J is TRBJ2-3 and V is TRBV5-6; 8 nucleotides match TRBD2. The CDR3: CASSLPSGSTDTQYF. CDR3 nucleotides: TGTGCCAGCAGCTTGCCCAGCGGGAGTACAGATACGCAGTATTTT.